This T cell receptor beta chain was obtained from a study of blood T cell repertoires in COVID-19. Study as a whole: Whether acute or convalescent, the COVID-19 samples came from the United States, Italy and Spain. Nucleic acid was either cDNA or gDNA, and it came from T cells, B-cell-depleted T cells, or PBMCs.

How the authors handled the data: The authors estimated nucleated cell counts from reference gene primer amplification. Some clones are missing from TCRdb's copy, which holds only in-frame ones; the method was immunoSEQ multiplex PCR. That table supplies the V and J calls and clone size; D and trimming were determined from the DNA. The table shows about 69,000 clones, with around 80% occurring only once. This CDR3 contains 14 residues. CDR1 and CDR2 (germline): WNHNN, SYGVQD (reference sequence). The germline V and J ends were trimmed by 2 bases and 8 bases, with 13 bases remaining between them. The chain combines TRBV10-1 with TRBJ2-1; tentative D call: TRBD2 (5 bases). This clonotype was sampled from a woman older than 75 with acute or convalescent COVID-19. Input material: peripheral blood. The CDR3 region has the DNA TGCGCCAGCAGTGAGGCCCCCACGGGGTATGAGCAGTTCTTC. Protein: CASSEAPTGYEQFF.